This T cell receptor beta chain was found in a study of neurological immune-mediated disorders (dated by TCRdb to about 2019). Describing the broader study: Among the roughly 34 multiple sclerosis patients, relapsing-remitting MS was present in roughly 30 and secondary progressive MS was present in 3. The 90 to 110 TCR-beta libraries included longitudinal samples, technical triplicates and paired sorted CD4+ and CD8+ T-cell subsets alongside PBMC samples. Using UMI-based sequencing, the study compared peripheral blood TCR-beta repertoires from patients with HTLV-I-associated myelopathy (HAM/TSP), patients with multiple sclerosis, and healthy controls. The cohort comprised roughly 70 subjects: roughly 15 HAM/TSP patients, around 35 multiple sclerosis patients and approximately 20 healthy controls.

cDNA synthesis used template-switch 5'RACE with a primer carrying a 10-nucleotide random unique molecular identifier tagging each TCR transcript. Every sequencing run yielded over 190 million TCR-beta sequences covering 15-18 subjects. The RNeasy kit was used to extract total RNA. TCR-beta VDJ regions were amplified with primers for the TCR constant region and the 5'RACE anchor, using the KAPA Real-time Library Amplification kit. Sample indexes and Illumina adaptors were added in a first PCR, after which library yield was increased in a second PCR. The roughly 650 bp TCR product was size-selected on a 2% E-gel SizeSelection system after Ampure bead purification. Before pooling, library quality was checked on a Bioanalyzer, concentration was measured with Qubit, and libraries were quantified with the Kapa Library Quantification kit. Libraries were sequenced paired-end 2 x 150 bp on an Illumina HiSeq 2500. To increase sequence diversity, about 25-31% phiX was spiked into each library pool. Regarding the original processing steps: The UMI-based MiGEC pipeline processed quality-filtered reads and removed over 75% of raw TCR sequences during error correction. IMGT germline references were used for alignment of VDJ genes, and clonotypes were defined by a unique CDR3 amino acid sequence together with V-J genes. Clonal expansion, Shannon diversity and CDR3 relatedness were evaluated with VDJtools (CalcPairwiseDistances, ClusterSamples), while phylogenetic trees were built in CLCbio workbench. Using coefficient-of-variation modelling across technical triplicates, the study counted a clone as expanded if it had at least 8 unique UMIs. TCRdb trimmed the raw reads at Q25, called clones with MiXCR and kept productive beta chains. Each entry is one CDR3 protein sequence, shown with its most common DNA and genes. The V and J calls shown here were made by TCRdb, not taken from the authors' results. The sample table lists about 46,000 distinct CDR3 sequences, about 2% of them with a count of one. Together, the top ten hold approximately 2.1% of the sample.

For unsorted PBMC libraries, 2 million PBMCs were used after storage in RNAlater at -80 degrees C until RNA extraction. The multiple sclerosis patients were enrolled in a US clinical protocol that evaluated disease progression with magnetic resonance imaging. Peripheral blood was subjected to Ficoll-Hypaque density gradient centrifugation to isolate PBMCs, which were then cryopreserved in liquid nitrogen. From the cysteine through the phenylalanine, the CDR3 covers 16 amino acids. Just the 48-base CDR3 DNA is kept, in frame starting at base 1. CDR1 is given as DFQATT and CDR2 as SNEGSKA, both from the germline V gene (reference sequence). Trimming removed 1 base from V and 3 bases from J; the gene matches leave 10 bases unexplained. The paper as a whole reports these results and caveats: TCR clonal expansion was highest in HAM/TSP patients and lowest in MS patients, with MS patients falling below even healthy controls. The MS cluster showed no association with clinical or MRI features, and the authors stated that larger cohorts are needed. Across subjects, expanded clones never shared an identical CDR3 amino acid sequence, which suggests that the TCR-beta repertoires in every group were private. Repertoires from 18 of 34 MS patients were grouped by phylogenetic analysis into a cluster of related CDR3 sequences, suggesting a possible repertoire-level signature.

The table lists this clonotype with a few counts. This receptor's antigen is unknown. Base qualities were left out, and no much larger clone turns up one base away. The sequence links TRBV20-1 to TRBJ2-3; 7 central nucleotides agree with TRBD1. This clonotype was obtained from a woman in her thirties or forties with multiple sclerosis. Sequenced: PBMCs. The CDR3 sequence is CSARVQPSRGTDTQYF. The nucleotide sequence is given as TGCAGTGCTAGAGTCCAGCCTAGCAGGGGGACAGATACGCAGTATTTT.